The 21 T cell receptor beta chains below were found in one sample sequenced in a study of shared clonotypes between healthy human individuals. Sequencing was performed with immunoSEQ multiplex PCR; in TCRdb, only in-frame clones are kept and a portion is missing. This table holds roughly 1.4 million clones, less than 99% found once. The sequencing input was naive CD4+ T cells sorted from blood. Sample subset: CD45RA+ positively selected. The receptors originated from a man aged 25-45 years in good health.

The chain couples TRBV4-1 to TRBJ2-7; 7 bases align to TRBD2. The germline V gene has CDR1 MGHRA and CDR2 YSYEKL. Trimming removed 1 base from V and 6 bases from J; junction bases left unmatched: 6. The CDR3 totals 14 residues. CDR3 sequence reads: CASSQVAGVSEQYF. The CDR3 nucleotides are TGCGCCAGCAGCCAAGTCGCGGGAGTGTCCGAGCAGTACTTC.

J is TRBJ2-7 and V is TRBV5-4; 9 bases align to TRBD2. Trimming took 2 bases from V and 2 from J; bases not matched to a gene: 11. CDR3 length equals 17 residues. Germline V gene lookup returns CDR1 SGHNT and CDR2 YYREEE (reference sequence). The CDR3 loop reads CASSFAGVAGVTYEQYF. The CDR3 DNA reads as TGTGCCAGCAGCTTTGCCGGAGTAGCGGGAGTAACCTACGAGCAGTACTTC.

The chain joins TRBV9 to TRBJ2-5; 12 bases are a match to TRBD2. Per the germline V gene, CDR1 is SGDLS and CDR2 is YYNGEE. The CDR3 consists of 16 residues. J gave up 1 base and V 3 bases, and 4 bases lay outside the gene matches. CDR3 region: CASSGRTSGTQETQYF. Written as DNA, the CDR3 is TGTGCCAGCAGCGGGAGGACTAGCGGGACCCAAGAGACCCAGTACTTC.

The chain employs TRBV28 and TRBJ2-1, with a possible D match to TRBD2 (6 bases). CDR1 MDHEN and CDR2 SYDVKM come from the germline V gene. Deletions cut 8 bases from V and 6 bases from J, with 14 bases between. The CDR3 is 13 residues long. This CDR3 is CASLNRRVNEQFF. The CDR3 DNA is TGTGCCAGCCTCAACCGGAGGGTCAATGAGCAGTTCTTC.

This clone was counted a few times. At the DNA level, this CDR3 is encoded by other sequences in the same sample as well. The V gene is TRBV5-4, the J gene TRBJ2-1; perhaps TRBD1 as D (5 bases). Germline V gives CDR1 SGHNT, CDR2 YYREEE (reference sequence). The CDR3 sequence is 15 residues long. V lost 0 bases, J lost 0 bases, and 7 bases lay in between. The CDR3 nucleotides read TGTGCCAGCAGCTTGGACAGGAGCTCCTACAATGAGCAGTTCTTC. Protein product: CASSLDRSSYNEQFF.

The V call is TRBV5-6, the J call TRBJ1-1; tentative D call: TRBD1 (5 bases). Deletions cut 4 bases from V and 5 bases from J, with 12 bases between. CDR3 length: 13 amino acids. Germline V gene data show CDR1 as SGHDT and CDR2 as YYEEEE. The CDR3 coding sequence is TGTGCCAGCAGCATCAGGGTTGGAACTGAAGCTTTCTTT. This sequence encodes CASSIRVGTEAFF.

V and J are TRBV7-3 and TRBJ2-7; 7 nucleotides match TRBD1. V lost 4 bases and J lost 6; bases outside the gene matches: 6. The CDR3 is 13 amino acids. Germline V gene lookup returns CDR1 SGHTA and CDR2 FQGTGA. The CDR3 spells CASSSLTGSEQYF. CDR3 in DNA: TGTGCCAGCAGCTCACTGACAGGGTCCGAGCAGTACTTC.

CDR3 sequence reads: CASSQAPLYNEQFF. CDR3 sequence (DNA): TGCGCCAGCAGCCAAGCCCCGCTCTACAATGAGCAGTTCTTC. This sequence joins TRBV4-3 and TRBJ2-1; no reliable D call. The germline V gene has CDR1 LGHNA and CDR2 YSLEER. The CDR3 has 14 amino acids. V was cut by 1 base and J by 3 bases, with 7 bases left in between.

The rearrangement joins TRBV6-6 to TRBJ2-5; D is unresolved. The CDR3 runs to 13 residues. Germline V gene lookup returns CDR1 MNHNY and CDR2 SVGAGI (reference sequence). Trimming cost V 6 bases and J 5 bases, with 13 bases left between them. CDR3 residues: CASRSHSRETQYF. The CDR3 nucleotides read TGTGCCAGCAGATCCCATTCCAGGGAGACCCAGTACTTC.

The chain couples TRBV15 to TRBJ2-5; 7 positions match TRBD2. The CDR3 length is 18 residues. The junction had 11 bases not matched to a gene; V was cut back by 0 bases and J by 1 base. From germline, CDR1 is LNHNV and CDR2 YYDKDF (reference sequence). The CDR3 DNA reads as TGTGCCACCAGCAGAGATCCTTGGGGAGGGGCGCCCCAAGAGACCCAGTACTTC. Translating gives CATSRDPWGGAPQETQYF.

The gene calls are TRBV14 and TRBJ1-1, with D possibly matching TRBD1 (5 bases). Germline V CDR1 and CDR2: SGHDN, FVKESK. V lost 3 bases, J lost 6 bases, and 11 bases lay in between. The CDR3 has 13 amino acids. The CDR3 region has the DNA TGTGCCAGCAGCCACGGGAGGGGCGCTGAAGCTTTCTTT. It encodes CASSHGRGAEAFF. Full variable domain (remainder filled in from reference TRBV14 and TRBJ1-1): EAGVTQFPSHSVIEKGQTVTLRCDPISGHDNLYWYRRVMGKEIKFLLHFVKESKQDESGMPNNRFLAERTGGTYSTLKVQPAELEDSGVYFCASSHGRGAEAFFGQGTRLTVV.

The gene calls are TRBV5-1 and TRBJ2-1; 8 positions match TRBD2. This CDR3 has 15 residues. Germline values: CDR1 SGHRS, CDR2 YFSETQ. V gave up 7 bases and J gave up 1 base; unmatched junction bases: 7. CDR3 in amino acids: CASAGGARSYNEQFF. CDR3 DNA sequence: TGCGCCAGCGCCGGGGGGGCACGGTCCTACAATGAGCAGTTCTTC.

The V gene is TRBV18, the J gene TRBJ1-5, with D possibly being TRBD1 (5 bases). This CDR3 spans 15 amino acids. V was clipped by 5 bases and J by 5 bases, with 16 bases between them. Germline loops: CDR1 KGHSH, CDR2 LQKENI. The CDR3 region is CASSKIGGGDQPQHF. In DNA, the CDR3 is TGTGCCAGCTCAAAAATAGGCGGGGGGGATCAGCCCCAGCATTTT.

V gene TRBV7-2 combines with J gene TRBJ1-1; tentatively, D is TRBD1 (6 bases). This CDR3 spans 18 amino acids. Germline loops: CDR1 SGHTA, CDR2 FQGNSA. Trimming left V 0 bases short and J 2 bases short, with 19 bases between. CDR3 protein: CASSLALQGRGGNTEAFF. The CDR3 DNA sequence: TGTGCCAGCAGCTTAGCGTTACAGGGACGTGGGGGAAACACTGAAGCTTTCTTT.

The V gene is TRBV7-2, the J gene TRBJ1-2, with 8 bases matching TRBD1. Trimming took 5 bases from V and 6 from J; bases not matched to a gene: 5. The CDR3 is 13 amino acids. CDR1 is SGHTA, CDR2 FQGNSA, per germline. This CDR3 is CASSQDRVNGYTF. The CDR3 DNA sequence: TGTGCCAGCAGCCAGGACAGGGTAAATGGCTACACCTTC.

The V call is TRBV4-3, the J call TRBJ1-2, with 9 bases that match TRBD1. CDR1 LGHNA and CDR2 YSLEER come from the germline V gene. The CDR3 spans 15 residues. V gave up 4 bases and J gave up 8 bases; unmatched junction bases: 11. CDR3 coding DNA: TGCGCCAGCAGCCCCCAATCGGGACAGGGTCTAGGCTACACCTTC. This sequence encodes CASSPQSGQGLGYTF.

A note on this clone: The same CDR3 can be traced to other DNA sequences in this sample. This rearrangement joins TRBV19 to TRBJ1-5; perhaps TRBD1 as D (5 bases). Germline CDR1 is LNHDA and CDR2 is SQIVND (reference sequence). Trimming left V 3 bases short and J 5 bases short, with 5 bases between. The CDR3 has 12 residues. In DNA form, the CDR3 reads TGTGCCAGTAGTATCAGGGATCAGCCCCAGCATTTT. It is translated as CASSIRDQPQHF.

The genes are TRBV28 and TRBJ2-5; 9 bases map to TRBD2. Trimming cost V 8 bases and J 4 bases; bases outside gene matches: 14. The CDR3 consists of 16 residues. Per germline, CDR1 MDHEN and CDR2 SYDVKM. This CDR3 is CASFTSQGLALETQYF. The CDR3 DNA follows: TGTGCCAGCTTTACATCTCAGGGACTAGCCCTAGAGACCCAGTACTTC.

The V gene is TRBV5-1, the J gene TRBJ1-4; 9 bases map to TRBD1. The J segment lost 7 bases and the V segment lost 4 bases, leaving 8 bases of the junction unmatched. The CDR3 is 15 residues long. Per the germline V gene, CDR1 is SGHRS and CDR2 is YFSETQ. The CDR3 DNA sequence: TGCGCCAGCAGCCCCGCACGACAGGGGGTTGAAAAACTGTTTTTT. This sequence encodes CASSPARQGVEKLFF.

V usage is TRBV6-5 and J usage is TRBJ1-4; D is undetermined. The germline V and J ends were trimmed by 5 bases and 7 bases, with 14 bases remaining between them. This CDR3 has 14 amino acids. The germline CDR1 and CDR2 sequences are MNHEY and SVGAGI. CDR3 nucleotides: TGTGCCAGCAGTCGAGGACTCCCGGCTGAAAAACTGTTTTTT. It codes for CASSRGLPAEKLFF.

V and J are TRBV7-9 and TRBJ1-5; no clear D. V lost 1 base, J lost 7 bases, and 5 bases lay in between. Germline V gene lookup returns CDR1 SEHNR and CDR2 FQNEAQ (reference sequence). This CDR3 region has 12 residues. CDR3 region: CASSLVSQPQHF. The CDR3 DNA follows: TGTGCCAGCAGCTTAGTCAGCCAGCCCCAGCATTTT.